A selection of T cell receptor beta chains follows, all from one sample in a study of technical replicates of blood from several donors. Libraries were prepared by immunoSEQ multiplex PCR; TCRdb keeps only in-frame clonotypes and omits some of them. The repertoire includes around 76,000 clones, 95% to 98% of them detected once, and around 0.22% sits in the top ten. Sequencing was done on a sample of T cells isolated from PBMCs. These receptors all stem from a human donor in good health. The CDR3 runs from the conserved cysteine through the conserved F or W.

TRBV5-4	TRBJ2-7	CASSLDSQFNEQYF
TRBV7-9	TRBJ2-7	CASSLADYSHEQYF
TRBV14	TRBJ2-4	CASSQGATNIQYF
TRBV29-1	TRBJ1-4	CSVGQGEKLLF
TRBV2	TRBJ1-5	CASSEMRTGAQHF
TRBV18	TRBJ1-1	CASSPWSEPIRQGRTEAFF
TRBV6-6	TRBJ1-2	CASSLPEGHGYTF
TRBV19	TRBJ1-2	CASSRQGNYGYTF
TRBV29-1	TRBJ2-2	CSVGPLAGGTGELFF
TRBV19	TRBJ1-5	CASSLDRGSQPQHF
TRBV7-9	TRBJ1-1	CASSPDTEAFF
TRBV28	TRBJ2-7	CASSGRGTYEQYF
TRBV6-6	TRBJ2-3	CASTLQGGTDTQYF
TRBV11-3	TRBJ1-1	CASSFFGDTEAFF
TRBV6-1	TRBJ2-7	CASSEIGDSSYEQYF
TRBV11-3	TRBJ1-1	CASSFFRQDTEAFF
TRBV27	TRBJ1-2	CASSLTGYSYGYTF
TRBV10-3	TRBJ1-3	CAISETGAGNTIYF
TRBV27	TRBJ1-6	CASSLGQNSPLHF
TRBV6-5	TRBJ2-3	CAGRDRDTDTQYF
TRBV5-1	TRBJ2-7	CASYSNPGGEQYF
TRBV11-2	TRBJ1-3	CASSSLGSPGNTIYF
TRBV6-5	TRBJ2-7	CASSRGGGSSYEQYF
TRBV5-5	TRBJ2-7	CASSLIREPYEQYF
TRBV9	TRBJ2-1	CASSVAEGAYYNEQFF
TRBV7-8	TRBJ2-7	CASSSGGHEQYF
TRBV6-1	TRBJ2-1	CATLPRSYNEQFF
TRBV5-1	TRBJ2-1	CASTTHRWLANYNEQFF
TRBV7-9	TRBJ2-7	CASSFSGEQYF